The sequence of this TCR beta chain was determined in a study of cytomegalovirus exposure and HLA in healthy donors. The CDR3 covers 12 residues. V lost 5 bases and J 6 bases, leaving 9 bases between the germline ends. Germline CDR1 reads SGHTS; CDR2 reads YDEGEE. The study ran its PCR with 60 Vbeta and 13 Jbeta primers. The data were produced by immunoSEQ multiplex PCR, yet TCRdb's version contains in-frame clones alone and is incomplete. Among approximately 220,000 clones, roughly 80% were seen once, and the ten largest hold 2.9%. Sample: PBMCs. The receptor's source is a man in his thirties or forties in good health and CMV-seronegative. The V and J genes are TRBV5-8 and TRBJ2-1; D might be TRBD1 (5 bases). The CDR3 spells CASRRTPNEQFF. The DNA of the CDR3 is TGTGCCAGCAGACGGACACCCAATGAGCAGTTCTTC.